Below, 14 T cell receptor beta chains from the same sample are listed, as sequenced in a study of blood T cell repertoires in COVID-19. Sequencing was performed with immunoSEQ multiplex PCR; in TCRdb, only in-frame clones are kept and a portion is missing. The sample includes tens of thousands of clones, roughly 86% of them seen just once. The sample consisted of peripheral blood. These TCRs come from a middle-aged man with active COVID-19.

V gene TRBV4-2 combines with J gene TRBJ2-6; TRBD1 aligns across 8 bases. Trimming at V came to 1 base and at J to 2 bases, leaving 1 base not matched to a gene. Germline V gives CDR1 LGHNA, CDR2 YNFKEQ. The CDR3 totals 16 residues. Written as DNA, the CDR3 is TGTGCCAGCAGCCAAGGACAGGGGACTGGGGCCAACGTCCTGACTTTC. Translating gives CASSQGQGTGANVLTF.

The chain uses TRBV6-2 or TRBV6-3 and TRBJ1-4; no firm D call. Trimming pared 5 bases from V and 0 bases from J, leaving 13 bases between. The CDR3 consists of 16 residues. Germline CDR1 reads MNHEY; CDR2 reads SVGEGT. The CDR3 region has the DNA TGTGCCAGCAGTCCCGGGATTCTCGCAACTAATGAAAAACTGTTTTTT. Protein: CASSPGILATNEKLFF.

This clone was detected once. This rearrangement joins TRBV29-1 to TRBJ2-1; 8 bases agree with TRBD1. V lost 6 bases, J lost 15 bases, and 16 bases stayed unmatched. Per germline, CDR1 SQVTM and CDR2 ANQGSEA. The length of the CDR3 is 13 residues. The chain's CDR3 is CSVLVFTETGVFF. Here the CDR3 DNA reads TGCAGCGTGCTTGTTTTCACTGAGACAGGGGTGTTCTTC.

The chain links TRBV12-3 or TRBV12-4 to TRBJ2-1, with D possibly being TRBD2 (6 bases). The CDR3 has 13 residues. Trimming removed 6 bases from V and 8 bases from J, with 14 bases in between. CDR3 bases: TGTGCCAGCAGCCTTGACGGGAGTTATGAGCAGTTCTTC. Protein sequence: CASSLDGSYEQFF.

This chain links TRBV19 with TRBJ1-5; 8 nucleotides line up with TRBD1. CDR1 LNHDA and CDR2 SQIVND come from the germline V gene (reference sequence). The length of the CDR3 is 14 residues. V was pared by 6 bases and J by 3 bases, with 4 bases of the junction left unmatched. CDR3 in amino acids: CASSTTGDNQPQHF. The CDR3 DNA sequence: TGTGCCAGTAGCACGACAGGGGACAATCAGCCCCAGCATTTT.

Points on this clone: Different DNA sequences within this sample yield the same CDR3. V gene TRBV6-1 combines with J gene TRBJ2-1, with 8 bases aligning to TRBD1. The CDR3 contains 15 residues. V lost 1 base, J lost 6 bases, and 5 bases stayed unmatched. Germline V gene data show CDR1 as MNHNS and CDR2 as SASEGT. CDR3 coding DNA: TGTGCCAGCAGTGAAGGGGGAACAGGGGGCAATGAGCAGTTCTTC. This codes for CASSEGGTGGNEQFF.

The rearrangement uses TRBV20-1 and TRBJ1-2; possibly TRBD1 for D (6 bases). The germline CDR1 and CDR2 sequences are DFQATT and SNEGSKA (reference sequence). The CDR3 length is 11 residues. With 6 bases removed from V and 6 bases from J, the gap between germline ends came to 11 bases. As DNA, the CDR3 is TGCAGTGCCGCAGGGGTCCATGGCTACACCTTC. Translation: CSAAGVHGYTF.

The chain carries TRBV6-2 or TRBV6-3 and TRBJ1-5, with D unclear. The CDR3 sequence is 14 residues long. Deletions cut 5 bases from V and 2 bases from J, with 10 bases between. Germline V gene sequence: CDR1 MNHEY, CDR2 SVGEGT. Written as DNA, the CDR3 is TGTGCCAGCAGTCCCGCCCGGGGCAATCAGCCCCAGCATTTT. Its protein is CASSPARGNQPQHF.

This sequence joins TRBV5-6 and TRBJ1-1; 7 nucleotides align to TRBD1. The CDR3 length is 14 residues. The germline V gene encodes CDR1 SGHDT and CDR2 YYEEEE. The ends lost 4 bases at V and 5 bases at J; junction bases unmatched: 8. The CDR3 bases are TGTGCCAGCAGCCGACAGGGAGATAGGACTGAAGCTTTCTTT. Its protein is CASSRQGDRTEAFF.

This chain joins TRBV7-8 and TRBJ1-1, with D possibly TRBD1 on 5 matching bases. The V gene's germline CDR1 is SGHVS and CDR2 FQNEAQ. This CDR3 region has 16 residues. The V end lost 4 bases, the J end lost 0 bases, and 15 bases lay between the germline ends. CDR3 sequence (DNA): TGTGCCAGCAGCTCTCGGGGGGGGTTGTTGAACACTGAAGCTTTCTTT. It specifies CASSSRGGLLNTEAFF. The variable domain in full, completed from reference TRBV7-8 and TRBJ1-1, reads GAGVSQSPRYKVAKRGQDVALRCDPISGHVSLFWYQQALGQGPEFLTYFQNEAQLDKSGLPSDRFFAERPEGSVSTLKIQRTQQEDSAVYLCASSSRGGLLNTEAFFGQGTRLTVV.

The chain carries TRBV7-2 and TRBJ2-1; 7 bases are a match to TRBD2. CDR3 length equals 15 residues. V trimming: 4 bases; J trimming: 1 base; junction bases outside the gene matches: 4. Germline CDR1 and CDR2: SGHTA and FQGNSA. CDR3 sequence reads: CASSSTGGSYNEQFF. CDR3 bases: TGTGCCAGCAGCTCAACGGGGGGATCCTACAATGAGCAGTTCTTC.

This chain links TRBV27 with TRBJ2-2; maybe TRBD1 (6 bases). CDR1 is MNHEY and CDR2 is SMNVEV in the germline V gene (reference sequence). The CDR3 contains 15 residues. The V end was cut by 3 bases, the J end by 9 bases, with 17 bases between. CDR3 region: CASSLPGAPPRELFF. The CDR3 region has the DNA TGTGCCAGCAGTTTGCCAGGGGCCCCGCCGCGGGAGCTGTTTTTT.

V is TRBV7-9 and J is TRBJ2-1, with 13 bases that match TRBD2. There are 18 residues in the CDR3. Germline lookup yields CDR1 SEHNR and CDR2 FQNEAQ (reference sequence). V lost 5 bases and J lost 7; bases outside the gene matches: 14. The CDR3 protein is CASSRRTGTSGVGNEQFF. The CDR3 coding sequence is TGTGCCAGCAGCAGACGCACAGGGACTAGCGGGGTGGGGAATGAGCAGTTCTTC.

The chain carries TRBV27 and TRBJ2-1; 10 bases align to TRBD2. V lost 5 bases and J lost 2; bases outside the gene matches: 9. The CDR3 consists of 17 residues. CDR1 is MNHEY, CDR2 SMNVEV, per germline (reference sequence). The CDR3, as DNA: TGTGCCAGCAGTCACCGGAGCGGGGGGGCCACCTACAATGAGCAGTTCTTC. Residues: CASSHRSGGATYNEQFF.